The following is a T cell receptor (beta chain) sequence with its context. Its antigen remains unidentified. Being one base from a much bigger clone, this may be a read error. The CDR3 extends over 16 amino acids. From germline, CDR1 is LNHDA and CDR2 SQIVND (reference sequence). Generation of TCR beta libraries employed quantitative 5'-RACE incorporating molecular barcodes. TCRdb independently ran MiXCR on the 5' RACE reads; one entry per CDR3 protein. The data show under 150,000 distinct CDR3 sequences, with more than 9.5% seen just once and roughly 4.5% held by the top ten. This entry belongs to a study of CD8 T cells in ankylosing spondylitis. General observations from the study: Earlier literature documents some of the motif variants in reactive arthritis synovial fluid and blood. Enrichment of disease-linked clones was reportedly significant in matched ankylosing spondylitis synovial fluid. About eight highly homologous variants made up a TCR beta motif that seemed to typify ankylosing spondylitis blood.

The V and J genes are TRBV19 and TRBJ2-1; 9 bases are shared with TRBD2. The receptor comes from a female donor with ankylosing spondylitis or in good health (not recorded which). Material: blood, either unsorted or a sorted T cell fraction (not recorded which). CDR3 region: CVSSMSLAGYYNEQFF. The CDR3 region has the DNA TGTGTCAGTAGCATGTCACTAGCGGGCTATTACAATGAGCAGTTCTTC.